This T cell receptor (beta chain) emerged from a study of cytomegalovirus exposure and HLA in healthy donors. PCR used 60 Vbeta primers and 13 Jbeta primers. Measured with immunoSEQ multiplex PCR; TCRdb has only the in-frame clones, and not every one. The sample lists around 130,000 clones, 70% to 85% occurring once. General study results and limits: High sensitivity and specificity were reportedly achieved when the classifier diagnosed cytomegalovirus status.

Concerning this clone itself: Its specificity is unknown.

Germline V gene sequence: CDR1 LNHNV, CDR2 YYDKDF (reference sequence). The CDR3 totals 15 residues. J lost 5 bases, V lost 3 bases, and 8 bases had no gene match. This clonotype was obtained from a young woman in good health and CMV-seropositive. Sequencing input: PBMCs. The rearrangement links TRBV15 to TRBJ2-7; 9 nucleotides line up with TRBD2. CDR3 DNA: TGTGCCACCAGCAGGTTAGCGGGGGCCCGAGACGAGCAGTACTTC. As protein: CATSRLAGARDEQYF.